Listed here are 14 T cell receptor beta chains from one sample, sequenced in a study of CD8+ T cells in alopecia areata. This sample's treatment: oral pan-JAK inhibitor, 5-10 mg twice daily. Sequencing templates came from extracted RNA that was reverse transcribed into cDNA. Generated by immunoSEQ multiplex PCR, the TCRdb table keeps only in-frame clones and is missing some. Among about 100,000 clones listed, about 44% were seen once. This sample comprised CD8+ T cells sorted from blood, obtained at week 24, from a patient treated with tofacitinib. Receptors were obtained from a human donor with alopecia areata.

CDR3: CAWSVSSGRSADTQYF. Written as DNA, the CDR3 is TGTGCCTGGAGTGTGAGTAGCGGGAGATCCGCAGATACGCAGTATTTT. The chain is built from TRBV30 and TRBJ2-3; 9 bases align to TRBD2. CDR1 is GTSNPN, CDR2 SVGIG, per germline (reference sequence). The CDR3 has 16 amino acids. V trimming: 0 bases; J trimming: 4 bases; junction bases outside the gene matches: 8.

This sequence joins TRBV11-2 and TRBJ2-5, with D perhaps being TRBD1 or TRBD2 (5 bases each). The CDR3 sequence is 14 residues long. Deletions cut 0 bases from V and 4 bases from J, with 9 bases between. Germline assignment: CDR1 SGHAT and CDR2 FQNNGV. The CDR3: CASSLESGGETQYF. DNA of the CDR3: TGTGCCAGCAGCTTAGAATCTGGGGGAGAGACCCAGTACTTC.

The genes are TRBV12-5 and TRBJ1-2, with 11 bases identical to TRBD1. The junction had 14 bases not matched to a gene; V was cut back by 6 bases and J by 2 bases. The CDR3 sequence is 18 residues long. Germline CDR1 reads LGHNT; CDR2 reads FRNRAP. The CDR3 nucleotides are TGTGCTAGTGGAACTTACCGGGACAGGGGGGTCGGAAACTATGGCTACACCTTC. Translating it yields CASGTYRDRGVGNYGYTF.

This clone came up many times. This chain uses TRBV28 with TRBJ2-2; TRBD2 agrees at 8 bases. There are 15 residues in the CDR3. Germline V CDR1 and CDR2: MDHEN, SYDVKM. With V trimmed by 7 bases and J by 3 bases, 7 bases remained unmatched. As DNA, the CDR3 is TGTGCCAGCACGGGGGGGTACGGGGACACCGGGGAGCTGTTTTTT. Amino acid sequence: CASTGGYGDTGELFF.

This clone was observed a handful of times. The CDR3 protein is CASSLSTRNQPQHF. CDR3 DNA sequence: TGTGCCAGCAGTTTGTCGACCCGCAATCAGCCCCAGCATTTT. J is TRBJ1-5 and V is TRBV27; D call uncertain. The CDR3 consists of 14 residues. Germline assignment: CDR1 MNHEY and CDR2 SMNVEV (reference sequence). Trimming removed 3 bases from V and 2 bases from J, with 8 bases in between.

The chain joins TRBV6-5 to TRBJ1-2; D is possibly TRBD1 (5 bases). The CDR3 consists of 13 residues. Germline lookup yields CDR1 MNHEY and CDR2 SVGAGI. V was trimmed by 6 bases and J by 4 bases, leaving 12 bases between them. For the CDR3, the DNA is TGTGCCAGCAGGTCGACAGCCTCCTATGGCTACACCTTC. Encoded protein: CASRSTASYGYTF.

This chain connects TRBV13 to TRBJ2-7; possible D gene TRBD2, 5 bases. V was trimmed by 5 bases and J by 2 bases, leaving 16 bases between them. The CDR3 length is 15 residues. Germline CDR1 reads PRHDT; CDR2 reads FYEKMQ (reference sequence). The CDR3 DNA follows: TGTGCCAGCAGCACAAACCCGGGAACCCCCTACGAGCAGTACTTC. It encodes CASSTNPGTPYEQYF.

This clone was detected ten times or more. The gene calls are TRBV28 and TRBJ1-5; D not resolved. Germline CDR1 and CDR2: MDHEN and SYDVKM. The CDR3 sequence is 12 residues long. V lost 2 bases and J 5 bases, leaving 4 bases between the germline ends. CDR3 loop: CASSLSYQPQHF. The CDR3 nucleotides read TGTGCCAGCAGTTTAAGCTATCAGCCCCAGCATTTT.

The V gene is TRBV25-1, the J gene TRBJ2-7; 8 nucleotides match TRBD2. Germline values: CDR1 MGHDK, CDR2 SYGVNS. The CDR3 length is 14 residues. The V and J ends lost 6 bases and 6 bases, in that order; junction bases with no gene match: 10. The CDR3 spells CASSPGGRRGEQYF. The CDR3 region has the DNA TGTGCCAGCAGCCCGGGGGGGCGGAGGGGCGAGCAGTACTTC.

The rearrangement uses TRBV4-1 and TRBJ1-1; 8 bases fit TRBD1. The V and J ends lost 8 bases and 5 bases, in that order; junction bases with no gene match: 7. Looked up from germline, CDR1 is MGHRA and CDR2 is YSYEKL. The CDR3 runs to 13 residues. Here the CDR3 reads CASSGTGITEAFF. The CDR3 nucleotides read TGCGCCAGCTCGGGGACAGGTATAACTGAAGCTTTCTTT.

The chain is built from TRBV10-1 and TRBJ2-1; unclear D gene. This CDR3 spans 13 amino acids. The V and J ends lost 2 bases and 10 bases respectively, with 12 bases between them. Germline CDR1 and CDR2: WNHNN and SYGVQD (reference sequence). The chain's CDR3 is CASSEGPYGEQFF. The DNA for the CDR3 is TGCGCCAGCAGTGAGGGACCCTATGGGGAGCAGTTCTTC.

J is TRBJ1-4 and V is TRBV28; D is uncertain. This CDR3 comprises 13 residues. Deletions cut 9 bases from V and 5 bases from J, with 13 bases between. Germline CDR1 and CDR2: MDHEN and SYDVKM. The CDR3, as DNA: TGTGCCAGTGGAAGCAGCCGGAATGAAAAACTGTTTTTT. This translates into CASGSSRNEKLFF.

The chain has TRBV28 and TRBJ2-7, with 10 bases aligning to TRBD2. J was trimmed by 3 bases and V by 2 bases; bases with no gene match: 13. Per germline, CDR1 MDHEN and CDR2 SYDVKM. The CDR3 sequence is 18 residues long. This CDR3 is CASSLGLAGDPNYYEQYF. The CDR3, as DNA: TGTGCCAGCAGTTTAGGCCTAGCGGGAGATCCCAACTACTACGAGCAGTACTTC.

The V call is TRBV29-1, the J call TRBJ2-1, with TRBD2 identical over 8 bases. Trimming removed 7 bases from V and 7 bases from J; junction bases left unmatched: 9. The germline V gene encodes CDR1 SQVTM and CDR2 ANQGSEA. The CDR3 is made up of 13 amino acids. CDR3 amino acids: CSAQVPGGNEQFF. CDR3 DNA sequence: TGCAGCGCTCAGGTCCCGGGAGGGAATGAGCAGTTCTTC.